This entry describes one T cell receptor (beta chain). Repertoires were generated with immunoSEQ multiplex PCR, while TCRdb's copy carries only in-frame clones and drops some. The table shows approximately 210,000 clones, with 81% occurring only once. This CDR3 has 14 residues. The germline V gene encodes CDR1 SQVTM and CDR2 ANQGSEA. The V end lost 5 bases, the J end lost 2 bases, and 13 bases lay between the germline ends. The data belong to a study of blood T cell repertoires in COVID-19. Across 20 to 25 US areas, participants ranged in age from about 18 to 90 years. The chain carries TRBV29-1 and TRBJ2-1, with D tentatively TRBD1 (6 bases). The sequence derives from a woman aged 50 to 60 with acute COVID-19. Material: PBMCs or T cells enriched from blood (not recorded which). The CDR3 region is CSVKWTDTYNEQFF. CDR3 in DNA: TGCAGCGTTAAATGGACAGACACCTACAATGAGCAGTTCTTC.